This TCR beta chain was recovered during a study of blood T cell repertoires in COVID-19. Across the whole study: Samples of COVID-19 (acute and convalescent) were obtained from the United States, Italy and Spain.

This clone was seen a handful of times. Seattle cases were enrolled at active infection and followed longitudinally. The CDR3 consists of 16 residues. Per the germline V gene, CDR1 is SGHDT and CDR2 is YYEEEE. V lost 4 bases and J 4 bases, leaving 20 bases between the germline ends. Original handling: Amplified reference gene primers provided the basis for estimating nucleated cell counts. Clones were sequenced by immunoSEQ multiplex PCR, and TCRdb holds only the in-frame ones, with some missing. V and J calls and clone size are as listed in that table; D and trimming were resolved from the DNA. In the table there are some 200,000 clones, 70% to 90% of which are singletons.

Sequencing used peripheral blood. V gene TRBV5-6 combines with J gene TRBJ1-2; TRBD1 is a possible D gene (6 bases). The TCR originated in a man aged 55 to 70 with COVID-19, enrolled during active disease. The CDR3 region is CASSPTYAGVVYGYTF. The CDR3 DNA follows: TGTGCCAGCAGCCCGACCTATGCAGGGGTAGTCTATGGCTACACCTTC.